This T cell receptor (beta chain) was observed in a study of blood T cell repertoires in COVID-19. Turning to the study itself: Spain, Italy and the United States supplied samples that represented acute and convalescent COVID-19. PBMCs, B-cell-depleted T cells, or T cells provided the cDNA or gDNA that made up the material.

Trimming took 3 bases from V and 3 from J; bases not matched to a gene: 6. CDR1 SGHRS and CDR2 YFSETQ come from the germline V gene. The CDR3 is 14 amino acids. Authors' data handling: Cell counts per sample came from amplifying reference gene primers. TCRdb's copy holds only in-frame clones and misses some; the assay was immunoSEQ multiplex PCR. The DNA gave D and trimming, while V, J and clone size come from that table. Of 110,000 or so clones in the sample, about nine tenths were seen once. The source is a human donor in a cohort sampled during active COVID-19. The chain carries TRBV5-1 and TRBJ2-7; 7 nucleotides line up with TRBD1. Sequenced input: peripheral blood. This chain's CDR3 is CASSSQRDSYEQYF. The DNA of the CDR3 is TGCGCCAGCAGCTCTCAAAGGGACAGCTACGAGCAGTACTTC.